These 29 T cell receptor beta chains originate from one sample sequenced in a study of Tregs in tolerant kidney transplant recipients. Using immunoSEQ multiplex PCR, the repertoire was profiled, and TCRdb retains in-frame clones only, with some absent. The sample lists about 60,000 clones, approximately 92% occurring once. Sequenced here: CD8+ T cells from blood, sampled before the transplant. Receptor source: a human donor who received a combined kidney and bone marrow transplant.

The rearrangement joins TRBV2 to TRBJ2-7; TRBD1 matches at 11 bases. CDR1 and CDR2 from the germline V gene are SNHLY and FYNNEI. V lost 5 bases, J lost 2 bases, and 2 bases stayed unmatched. The CDR3 totals 14 residues. The CDR3 region is CASSPGQGAYEQYF. The CDR3 DNA follows: TGTGCCAGCAGTCCGGGACAGGGGGCCTACGAGCAGTACTTC.

This clone was counted only a few times. The chain combines TRBV7-9 with TRBJ2-7; TRBD1 matches 9 bases. V gave up 3 bases and J gave up 6 bases; unmatched junction bases: 6. The CDR3 extends over 14 amino acids. Per the germline V gene, CDR1 is SEHNR and CDR2 is FQNEAQ (reference sequence). CDR3 region: CASSFLQGASEQYF. The CDR3 DNA reads as TGTGCCAGCAGCTTCTTACAGGGGGCATCCGAGCAGTACTTC.

V gene TRBV27 combines with J gene TRBJ2-7; 11 bases line up with TRBD2. Losses at the gene ends were 1 base for V and 0 bases for J; bases not matched to a gene: 5. Germline lookup yields CDR1 MNHEY and CDR2 SMNVEV (reference sequence). The CDR3 is 17 amino acids. The CDR3 nucleotides are TGTGCCAGCAGTTTATGGGCTAGCGGGGGGAGCTCCTACGAGCAGTACTTC. Translating gives CASSLWASGGSSYEQYF.

This clone was picked up one time. V is TRBV4-1 and J is TRBJ2-7; TRBD1 agrees at 8 bases. The ends lost 1 base at V and 4 bases at J; junction bases unmatched: 6. Germline V gene lookup returns CDR1 MGHRA and CDR2 YSYEKL. CDR3 length equals 15 residues. The CDR3 protein is CASSQGGQGAYEQYF. CDR3 bases: TGCGCCAGCAGCCAAGGAGGGCAGGGGGCTTACGAGCAGTACTTC.

The rearrangement links TRBV6-4 to TRBJ2-1; 10 nucleotides line up with TRBD2. After removal of 6 bases from V and 5 bases from J, the junction contained 4 bases not matched to a gene. CDR1 and CDR2 (germline): MRHNA, SNTAGT. The CDR3 covers 14 residues. CDR3 sequence (DNA): TGTGCCAGCAGCAGCGGGGGGGAAAACAATGAGCAGTTCTTC. This codes for CASSSGGENNEQFF.

In its sample, this clone was seen a few times. CDR3 protein: CAIINRGGLYTF. The CDR3 bases are TGTGCCATCATCAACAGGGGGGGACTCTACACCTTC. The chain has TRBV10-3 and TRBJ1-2, with 8 nucleotides matching TRBD1. The CDR3 is 12 residues long. Trimming cost V 7 bases and J 10 bases; bases outside gene matches: 8. CDR1 and CDR2 from the germline V gene are ENHRY and SYGVKD.

This chain connects TRBV6-5 to TRBJ2-3; 7 bases line up with TRBD2. The CDR3 is 14 amino acids. V dropped 10 bases and J dropped 6; count of bases not matched to a gene: 13. CDR1 is MNHEY and CDR2 is SVGAGI in the germline V gene. In DNA, the CDR3 is TGTGCCACCTACGGGGGAGGGAGGGCCGATACGCAGTATTTT. It specifies CATYGGGRADTQYF.

The chain recombines TRBV27 with TRBJ2-7; TRBD2 might be the D (6 bases). From germline, CDR1 is MNHEY and CDR2 SMNVEV (reference sequence). The CDR3 contains 14 residues. Deletions cut 5 bases from V and 0 bases from J, with 11 bases between. This chain's CDR3 is CASSPGLRSYEQYF. In DNA form, the CDR3 reads TGTGCCAGCAGTCCGGGACTCCGCTCCTACGAGCAGTACTTC.

The genes are TRBV7-9 and TRBJ2-7; TRBD2 matches 7 bases. The V gene end was trimmed by 3 bases and the J gene end by 6 bases; junction bases not matched to a gene: 5. CDR3 length: 13 amino acids. CDR1 is SEHNR, CDR2 FQNEAQ, per germline (reference sequence). The CDR3 is CASSFGLGSEQYF. The DNA for the CDR3 is TGTGCCAGCAGCTTCGGACTAGGAAGCGAGCAGTACTTC. The full variable domain, its missing parts supplied by reference TRBV7-9 and TRBJ2-7, is DTGVSQNPRHKITKRGQNVTFRCDPISEHNRLYWYRQTLGQGPEFLTYFQNEAQLEKSRLLSDRFSAERPKGSFSTLEIQRTEQGDSAMYLCASSFGLGSEQYFGPGTRLTVT.

The V call is TRBV5-6, the J call TRBJ1-3, with 8 nucleotides matching TRBD1. The CDR3 covers 14 residues. In germline, CDR1 is SGHDT, CDR2 YYEEEE. After removal of 0 bases from V and 8 bases from J, the junction contained 4 bases not matched to a gene. This chain's CDR3 is CASSLAGGVYTIYF. The DNA for the CDR3 is TGTGCCAGCAGCTTGGCAGGGGGCGTTTACACCATATATTTT.

V is TRBV7-2 and J is TRBJ2-5; D remains unclear. The DNA end lines up better with TRBJ2-7; the J call may be wrong. This CDR3 has 12 amino acids. Germline V gene lookup returns CDR1 SGHTA and CDR2 FQGNSA. The CDR3 loop reads CASSYTVHEQYF. The CDR3, as DNA: TGTGCCAGCAGCTATACTGTCCACGAGCAGTACTTC.

The chain carries TRBV9 and TRBJ2-1; TRBD1 is a possible D gene (6 bases). V was cut by 4 bases and J by 4 bases, with 21 bases left in between. CDR3 length equals 17 residues. The V gene's germline CDR1 is SGDLS and CDR2 YYNGEE. The chain's CDR3 is CASSLSSLGAGYNEQFF. The CDR3 DNA reads as TGTGCCAGCAGCCTCTCCTCACTGGGGGCGGGTTACAATGAGCAGTTCTTC.

The chain is built from TRBV10-3 and TRBJ2-5; D may be TRBD2 (5 bases). Per germline, CDR1 ENHRY and CDR2 SYGVKD. This CDR3 contains 16 residues. Trimming cost V 3 bases and J 2 bases, with 16 bases left between them. The CDR3 spells CAISEMDDRGQETQYF. CDR3 coding DNA: TGTGCCATCAGTGAAATGGACGATCGGGGTCAAGAGACCCAGTACTTC.

The CDR3 spells CAISESTRGLDEQYF. The CDR3 DNA follows: TGTGCCATCAGTGAGTCGACCAGGGGGCTCGACGAGCAGTACTTC. V usage is TRBV10-3 and J usage is TRBJ2-7; 8 bases agree with TRBD1. The CDR3 loop spans 15 amino acids. V shed 0 bases, J shed 5 bases, and the junction held 6 bases outside the gene matches. Germline V gene lookup returns CDR1 ENHRY and CDR2 SYGVKD.

The chain joins TRBV27 to TRBJ2-1; 7 bases agree with TRBD2. The ends lost 2 bases at V and 8 bases at J; junction bases unmatched: 6. Germline CDR1 and CDR2: MNHEY and SMNVEV (reference sequence). This CDR3 is 14 amino acids long. CDR3 bases: TGTGCCAGCAGTTTACTTGGACTAGGCGATGAGCAGTTCTTC. It yields the protein CASSLLGLGDEQFF.

The chain is built from TRBV28 and TRBJ2-7, with D hard to call. The CDR3 is 11 residues long. Germline-derived CDR1 and CDR2 are MDHEN and SYDVKM. The V end lost 4 bases, the J end lost 4 bases, and 5 bases lay between the germline ends. The CDR3 DNA is TGTGCCAGCAGTTCCACATACGAGCAGTACTTC. Residues: CASSSTYEQYF.

The chain has TRBV2 and TRBJ2-3; TRBD2 matches 8 bases. V shed 5 bases, J shed 5 bases, and the junction held 12 bases outside the gene matches. This CDR3 is built from 16 residues. The germline CDR1 and CDR2 sequences are SNHLY and FYNNEI. CDR3 in DNA: TGTGCCAGCAGTCCGACTAGCGTGGCACTAGGAGATACGCAGTATTTT. Protein sequence: CASSPTSVALGDTQYF.

DNA for the CDR3: TGCGCCAGCAGCCAAGATTGGGGCGGGGATCAGCCCCAGCATTTT. This sequence encodes CASSQDWGGDQPQHF. The V and J genes are TRBV4-3 and TRBJ1-5; a possible D gene is TRBD1 (5 bases). Trimming stripped 0 bases from V and 5 bases from J, with 11 bases between. Germline CDR1 is LGHNA and CDR2 is YSLEER. The CDR3 totals 15 residues.

The V call is TRBV7-9, the J call TRBJ2-1; 7 nucleotides agree with TRBD2. This CDR3 contains 18 residues. CDR1 is SEHNR and CDR2 is FQNEAQ in the germline V gene (reference sequence). The V segment lost 5 bases and the J segment 0 bases; nucleotides outside the gene matches: 13. The CDR3 reads CASSLRDPWEGSYNEQFF. The CDR3 nucleotides are TGTGCCAGCAGCCTACGAGATCCATGGGAGGGCTCCTACAATGAGCAGTTCTTC.

This clone was seen a handful of times. The chain couples TRBV4-2 to TRBJ2-1; TRBD1 matches 11 bases. J lost 6 bases, V lost 0 bases, and 4 bases had no gene match. The germline V gene encodes CDR1 LGHNA and CDR2 YNFKEQ. The CDR3 runs 16 residues. CDR3 bases: TGTGCCAGCAGCCAAGACCCCGGGACAGGGGGCAATGAGCAGTTCTTC. Its translation is CASSQDPGTGGNEQFF.

V gene TRBV5-4 combines with J gene TRBJ2-7; no definite D call. This CDR3 is built from 14 residues. V lost 0 bases and J 1 base, leaving 8 bases between the germline ends. Germline V gene sequence: CDR1 SGHNT, CDR2 YYREEE (reference sequence). The CDR3 sequence: CASSLVGDSYEQYF. In nucleotides, the CDR3 is TGTGCCAGCAGCTTGGTTGGAGATTCCTACGAGCAGTACTTC.

In nucleotides, the CDR3 is TGTGCCTGGAGTGTAATGAAGCCTGAAGCTTTCTTT. Its translation is CAWSVMKPEAFF. The V call is TRBV30, the J call TRBJ1-1, with D unclear. Germline V CDR1 and CDR2: GTSNPN, SVGIG (reference sequence). The CDR3 sequence is 12 residues long. V dropped 0 bases and J dropped 6 bases, with 8 bases sitting between them.

The chain joins TRBV27 to TRBJ1-2; possible D gene TRBD1, 5 bases. Germline CDR1 is MNHEY and CDR2 is SMNVEV (reference sequence). V was shortened by 5 bases and J by 4 bases, with 14 bases between the two germline ends. The CDR3 spans 14 residues. CDR3 region: CASSELQGSYGYTF. CDR3 DNA sequence: TGTGCCAGCAGTGAGTTGCAGGGATCCTATGGCTACACCTTC.

This clone was observed once. The CDR3 nucleotides read TGTGCCAGCAGTCCAGGGTACCAAGAGACCCAGTACTTC. This gives the protein CASSPGYQETQYF. The J gene is TRBJ2-5, the V gene TRBV7-2, with a possible D match to TRBD1 (5 bases). V was trimmed by 6 bases and J by 0 bases, leaving 8 bases between them. The CDR3 contains 13 residues. Germline loops: CDR1 SGHTA, CDR2 FQGNSA.

The chain has TRBV6-5 and TRBJ1-5, with unresolved D. Germline V CDR1 and CDR2: MNHEY, SVGAGI. Trimming took 5 bases from V and 0 from J, leaving 11 bases between them. The CDR3 extends over 15 amino acids. The CDR3 DNA sequence: TGTGCCAGCAGTCCACTCGCGGGTAGCAATCAGCCCCAGCATTTT. Translated, it gives CASSPLAGSNQPQHF.

The chain combines TRBV9 with TRBJ1-5; D remains unclear. Trimming took off 4 bases at V and 4 bases at J, with 12 bases between the two ends. Per the germline V gene, CDR1 is SGDLS and CDR2 is YYNGEE. The CDR3 is made up of 14 amino acids. The CDR3 here is CASSPNSANQPQHF. The CDR3, as DNA: TGTGCCAGCAGCCCAAACAGTGCAAATCAGCCCCAGCATTTT.

The chain employs TRBV15 and TRBJ1-1, with D maybe TRBD1 (5 bases). This CDR3 comprises 14 residues. Germline V gene lookup returns CDR1 LNHNV and CDR2 YYDKDF (reference sequence). Between the trimmed V and J ends, which lost 0 bases and 11 bases, there was a span of 16 bases. The CDR3 DNA reads as TGTGCCACCAGCAGAGAACTTCCCCGGGGGGATGCTTTCTTT. Its translation: CATSRELPRGDAFF.

The CDR3 region is CASSLTGTNYGYTF. CDR3 coding DNA: TGTGCCAGCAGCTTAACAGGGACAAACTATGGCTACACCTTC. This chain uses TRBV7-9 with TRBJ1-2, with a possible D match to TRBD1 (6 bases). Germline V gene sequence: CDR1 SEHNR, CDR2 FQNEAQ (reference sequence). The germline V and J ends were trimmed by 2 bases and 2 bases, with 9 bases remaining between them. The CDR3 is made up of 14 amino acids.

The J gene is TRBJ2-1, the V gene TRBV5-5, with D maybe TRBD1 (7 bases). With 3 bases removed from V and 7 bases from J, the gap between germline ends came to 8 bases. Germline assignment: CDR1 SGHKS and CDR2 YYEKEE (reference sequence). CDR3 length: 12 residues. The CDR3 sequence: CASSSGGNEQFF. CDR3 in DNA: TGTGCCAGCAGCTCAGGGGGGAATGAGCAGTTCTTC.